The sequence of this TCR beta chain was determined in a study of blood T cell repertoires in COVID-19. On the study more broadly: Both acute and convalescent COVID-19 samples were obtained from the United States, Italy and Spain. From T cells, B-cell-depleted T cells, or PBMCs came the material, which was cDNA or gDNA.

The authors' processing: Reference gene primer amplification gave estimated nucleated cell counts. Sequencing was performed with immunoSEQ multiplex PCR; in TCRdb, only in-frame clones are kept and a portion is missing. V, J and clone size were drawn from that table, and D and trimming were deduced from the DNA. The data show some 48,000 clones, 70% to 90% seen once. The CDR3 consists of 15 residues. Germline V lookup: CDR1 LGHNT, CDR2 FRNRAP. Trimming pared 4 bases from V and 4 bases from J, leaving 16 bases between. Sample: peripheral blood. This TCR was recovered from an elderly woman with acute or convalescent COVID-19. The chain recombines TRBV12-5 with TRBJ2-5; tentatively, D is TRBD2 (6 bases). CDR3 sequence: CASGWGDFSGETQYF. The CDR3, as DNA: TGTGCTAGTGGTTGGGGGGACTTTTCGGGAGAGACCCAGTACTTC.